Following are 26 T cell receptor beta chains from one sample sequenced in a study of shared clonotypes between healthy human individuals. TCRdb's copy holds only in-frame clones and misses some; the assay was immunoSEQ multiplex PCR. This table holds 600,000 to 700,000 clones, approximately 73% found once. The sample taken for sequencing was memory CD4+ T cells sorted from blood. Subset indicated: CD45RA-negative fraction. These receptors were obtained from a woman aged 25-40 years in good health.

This chain links TRBV30 with TRBJ1-2; D perhaps matches TRBD1 (5 bases). Germline lookup yields CDR1 GTSNPN and CDR2 SVGIG (reference sequence). V was clipped by 4 bases and J by 4 bases, with 10 bases between them. This CDR3 is 12 amino acids long. CDR3 amino acids: CAWTAGGYGYTF. The CDR3 bases are TGTGCCTGGACGGCGGGGGGCTATGGCTACACCTTC.

This chain connects TRBV25-1 to TRBJ2-1; TRBD2 matches at 11 bases. Germline V lookup: CDR1 MGHDK, CDR2 SYGVNS. Trimming took 3 bases from V and 0 from J; bases not matched to a gene: 7. This CDR3 spans 18 amino acids. CDR3 region: CASSDLPGLAASYNEQFF. CDR3 in DNA: TGTGCCAGCAGTGACCTGCCGGGACTAGCGGCCTCCTACAATGAGCAGTTCTTC.

The table lists this clone with a few counts. This chain connects TRBV29-1 to TRBJ2-1; D is perhaps TRBD2 (5 bases). Germline CDR1 reads SQVTM; CDR2 reads ANQGSEA. The CDR3 covers 13 residues. The V end lost 4 bases, the J end lost 9 bases, and 16 bases lay between the germline ends. The CDR3 DNA reads as TGCAGCGTTGTTGTGGCGGGCGGTGGTGAGCAGTTCTTC. Protein sequence: CSVVVAGGGEQFF.

The rearrangement joins TRBV19 to TRBJ2-1, with a tentative D call TRBD2 (5 bases). Germline loops: CDR1 LNHDA, CDR2 SQIVND (reference sequence). Trimming pared 5 bases from V and 8 bases from J, leaving 16 bases between. The CDR3 runs 14 residues. The CDR3, as DNA: TGTGCCAGTAGTTTTGCCCGGGATCGGGATGAGCAGTTCTTC. Protein sequence: CASSFARDRDEQFF.

This clone was seen just once. The chain joins TRBV29-1 to TRBJ2-1; TRBD2 matches at 7 bases. The J segment lost 0 bases and the V segment lost 2 bases, leaving 1 base of the junction unmatched. There are 14 residues in the CDR3. Germline CDR1 SQVTM, CDR2 ANQGSEA. Written as DNA, the CDR3 is TGCAGCGTTGAACGCGGGAGCTCCTACAATGAGCAGTTCTTC. It codes for CSVERGSSYNEQFF.

Here the CDR3 DNA reads TGCGCCAGCAGCATGGACGGACACAATCAGCCCCAGCATTTT. Protein sequence: CASSMDGHNQPQHF. The genes are TRBV5-1 and TRBJ1-5, with a weak D call TRBD1 (5 bases). Per the germline V gene, CDR1 is SGHRS and CDR2 is YFSETQ. V was clipped by 4 bases and J by 3 bases, with 11 bases between them. The CDR3 sequence is 14 residues long.

The J gene is TRBJ2-7, the V gene TRBV19, with a tentative D call TRBD2 (5 bases). V gave up 9 bases and J gave up 5 bases, with 17 bases separating them. CDR1 and CDR2 (germline): LNHDA, SQIVND (reference sequence). The length of the CDR3 is 13 residues. The CDR3 reads CASSPTRLHEQYF. DNA of the CDR3: TGTGCCAGCAGTCCTACTAGGCTGCACGAGCAGTACTTC. The variable domain in full, completed from reference TRBV19 and TRBJ2-7, reads DGGITQSPKYLFRKEGQNVTLSCEQNLNHDAMYWYRQDPGQGLRLIYYSQIVNDFQKGDIAEGYSVSREKKESFPLTVTSAQKNPTAFYLCASSPTRLHEQYFGPGTRLTVT.

A word on this clone: At the DNA level, this CDR3 is encoded by other sequences in the same sample as well. The V call is TRBV7-9, the J call TRBJ2-3; D gene uncertain. This CDR3 is built from 12 residues. The germline gives CDR1 SEHNR, CDR2 FQNEAQ (reference sequence). V was clipped by 4 bases and J by 0 bases, with 2 bases between them. The CDR3 protein is CASSSSTDTQYF. In nucleotides, the CDR3 is TGTGCCAGCAGCTCGAGCACAGATACGCAGTATTTT.

The chain couples TRBV15 to TRBJ2-1; 12 bases are a match to TRBD2. The CDR3 covers 19 residues. Trimming at V came to 2 bases and at J to 4 bases, leaving 12 bases not matched to a gene. Germline CDR1 and CDR2: LNHNV and YYDKDF (reference sequence). The CDR3 spells CATSRLTRLAGVGYNEQFF. For the CDR3, the DNA is TGTGCCACCAGCAGACTTACGCGACTAGCGGGAGTGGGTTACAATGAGCAGTTCTTC.

This clone was counted a single time. The sample contains more than one DNA sequence encoding this CDR3. The V gene is TRBV5-1, the J gene TRBJ2-3, with unresolved D. The germline V gene has CDR1 SGHRS and CDR2 YFSETQ. V lost 4 bases, J lost 1 base, and 7 bases lay in between. The CDR3 spans 13 residues. As DNA, the CDR3 is TGCGCCAGCAGCCCCCAAGGCACAGATACGCAGTATTTT. Its protein product is CASSPQGTDTQYF.

The rearrangement links TRBV6-6 to TRBJ1-5; 8 bases fit TRBD1. The V gene end was trimmed by 5 bases and the J gene end by 4 bases; junction bases not matched to a gene: 10. Germline lookup yields CDR1 MNHNY and CDR2 SVGAGI (reference sequence). The CDR3 is made up of 16 amino acids. The CDR3 spells CASSTGTGSFNQPQHF. CDR3 DNA: TGTGCCAGCAGTACCGGGACAGGCTCCTTTAATCAGCCCCAGCATTTT.

To note about this clone: The sample contains more than one DNA sequence encoding this CDR3. The CDR3: CASSDRGGYGYTF. Here the CDR3 DNA reads TGTGCCAGCAGCGACAGGGGTGGGTATGGCTACACCTTC. The V gene is TRBV2, the J gene TRBJ1-2; 8 bases are a match to TRBD1. CDR1 and CDR2 (germline): SNHLY, FYNNEI. This CDR3 comprises 13 residues. V shed 6 bases and J 5 bases; nucleotides not matched to a gene: 5. The complete variable domain, with remaining parts taken from reference TRBV2 and TRBJ1-2, reads EPEVTQTPSHQVTQMGQEVILRCVPISNHLYFYWYRQILGQKVEFLVSFYNNEISEKSEIFDDQFSVERPDGSNFTLKIRSTKLEDSAMYFCASSDRGGYGYTFGSGTRLTVV.

This clone was observed a single time. The V call is TRBV6-1, the J call TRBJ1-4; no definite D call. CDR3 length equals 12 residues. V gave up 6 bases and J gave up 5 bases, with 7 bases separating them. Germline V gene data show CDR1 as MNHNS and CDR2 as SASEGT. CDR3 region: CASSFTNEKLFF. The DNA for the CDR3 is TGTGCCAGCAGCTTTACCAATGAAAAACTGTTTTTT.

The CDR3 nucleotides read TGTGCCAGCGGTGGACGGTCTGGGGCCAACGTCCTGACTTTC. Its protein product is CASGGRSGANVLTF. This chain joins TRBV28 and TRBJ2-6; D ambiguous. The germline V and J ends were trimmed by 8 bases and 1 base, with 9 bases remaining between them. CDR1 and CDR2 (germline): MDHEN, SYDVKM. This CDR3 comprises 14 residues.

This chain links TRBV5-4 with TRBJ2-3, with 9 bases matching TRBD2. Germline CDR1 SGHNT, CDR2 YYREEE (reference sequence). The CDR3 has 19 residues. The V gene end was trimmed by 7 bases and the J gene end by 0 bases; junction bases not matched to a gene: 18. CDR3 protein: CASRPGQARGRGSTDTQYF. The DNA of the CDR3 is TGTGCCAGCCGCCCAGGGCAGGCCCGCGGGAGGGGTAGCACAGATACGCAGTATTTT.

As regards this clone: Other nucleotide sequences in the sample specify the same CDR3. V gene TRBV7-8 combines with J gene TRBJ2-3; D gene ambiguous. The CDR3 totals 13 residues. Trimming took 3 bases from V and 0 from J, leaving 4 bases between them. CDR1 and CDR2 from the germline V gene are SGHVS and FQNEAQ. CDR3 DNA sequence: TGTGCCAGCAGCTTGCCCAGCACAGATACGCAGTATTTT. Amino acid sequence: CASSLPSTDTQYF.

The chain couples TRBV19 to TRBJ2-5; TRBD1 might be the D (5 bases). The end of the DNA aligns better with TRBJ2-7, so the J call may be wrong. This CDR3 has 13 residues. The germline gives CDR1 LNHDA, CDR2 SQIVND (reference sequence). For the CDR3, the DNA is TGTGCCAGTAGTGGCAGGGTGGCCTACGAGCAGTACTTC. Translated: CASSGRVAYEQYF.

This chain connects TRBV29-1 to TRBJ1-5; D not resolved. Germline lookup yields CDR1 SQVTM and CDR2 ANQGSEA. Trimming shortened V by 6 bases and J by 3 bases, and 12 bases separated the two germline ends. This CDR3 has 13 residues. Written as DNA, the CDR3 is TGCAGCGTGGCGGTAGACCACAATCAGCCCCAGCATTTT. Translated: CSVAVDHNQPQHF.

This clone came up a few times. This rearrangement joins TRBV2 to TRBJ1-1; D possibly corresponds to TRBD1 (5 bases). This CDR3 has 13 residues. The V gene's germline CDR1 is SNHLY and CDR2 FYNNEI. V was shortened by 2 bases and J by 11 bases, with 15 bases between the two germline ends. The CDR3 DNA follows: TGTGCCAGCAGTGAAAGATGGCGGGGGGTGGCTTTCTTT. It codes for CASSERWRGVAFF.

This clone came up a few times. This chain joins TRBV10-3 and TRBJ2-7, with 9 bases identical to TRBD2. V dropped 7 bases and J dropped 7; count of bases not matched to a gene: 11. The CDR3 is 14 amino acids. Germline V lookup: CDR1 ENHRY, CDR2 SYGVKD. The CDR3 DNA sequence: TGTGCCATCACTGGGCGGGAGGGCGGTGGGGAGCAGTACTTC. Its protein product is CAITGREGGGEQYF.

The chain links TRBV10-3 to TRBJ2-1, with 10 bases that match TRBD2. V dropped 6 bases and J dropped 8; count of bases not matched to a gene: 4. The CDR3 totals 13 residues. CDR1 and CDR2 (germline): ENHRY, SYGVKD. The CDR3 coding sequence is TGTGCCATCAGACCTAGCGGGAGTGATGAGCAGTTCTTC. It yields the protein CAIRPSGSDEQFF.

This clone was seen once. DNA of the CDR3: TGTGCCAGCAGCAGGGAGGGACGCTTCCTTAACACCGGGGAGCTGTTTTTT. This gives the protein CASSREGRFLNTGELFF. The chain couples TRBV11-2 to TRBJ2-2; 7 positions agree with TRBD2. The germline CDR1 and CDR2 sequences are SGHAT and FQNNGV. The V and J ends lost 5 bases and 2 bases, in that order; junction bases with no gene match: 11. The CDR3 length is 17 residues.

V usage is TRBV5-1 and J usage is TRBJ2-3, with no clear D. The CDR3 length is 14 residues. V lost 4 bases, J lost 0 bases, and 9 bases lay in between. Germline CDR1 is SGHRS and CDR2 is YFSETQ. The CDR3 DNA sequence: TGCGCCAGCAGCCCCGGTGGTAGCACAGATACGCAGTATTTT. This encodes CASSPGGSTDTQYF.

This clone was seen a handful of times. This rearrangement joins TRBV5-1 to TRBJ1-5; TRBD1 agrees at 9 bases. Trimming removed 2 bases from V and 10 bases from J; junction bases left unmatched: 7. The CDR3 contains 14 residues. The germline V gene has CDR1 SGHRS and CDR2 YFSETQ. CDR3 DNA sequence: TGCGCCAGCAGCTTTGAGACAGGGGGTTTACCCCAGCATTTT. Its translation is CASSFETGGLPQHF.

V usage is TRBV5-4 and J usage is TRBJ2-3; TRBD2 agrees at 7 bases. The length of the CDR3 is 14 residues. V was pared by 1 base and J by 5 bases, with 4 bases of the junction left unmatched. Germline loops: CDR1 SGHNT, CDR2 YYREEE (reference sequence). In nucleotides, the CDR3 is TGTGCCAGCAGCTTGAGCGGGATAGGAGATACGCAGTATTTT. Its translation: CASSLSGIGDTQYF.

This clone has a single count. The rearrangement uses TRBV11-2 and TRBJ2-3; 10 bases map to TRBD2. The CDR3 is made up of 15 amino acids. With 7 bases clipped from V and 5 bases from J, the junction kept 9 bases outside the gene matches. Germline V gives CDR1 SGHAT, CDR2 FQNNGV. CDR3 loop: CASTASGRALDTQYF. DNA for the CDR3: TGTGCCAGCACCGCCAGCGGGAGGGCCTTAGATACGCAGTATTTT. Complete variable domain (other parts from reference TRBV11-2 and TRBJ2-3): EAGVAQSPRYKIIEKRQSVAFWCNPISGHATLYWYQQILGQGPKLLIQFQNNGVVDDSQLPKDRFSAERLKGVDSTLKIQPAKLEDSAVYLCASTASGRALDTQYFGPGTRLTVL.